This T cell receptor beta chain was sequenced for a study of shared clonotypes between healthy human individuals. The study's findings and limits: Non-shared clonotypes showed lower generation probabilities than clonotypes common to all four donors.

Naive CD8 populations comprised CD45RO-negative cells positively selected for CCR7, excluding terminally differentiated effector memory CD45RA+ cells. Among the donors, all were Caucasian adults who lived in Nashville, Tennessee. With respect to this clone: Its target is unknown.

The table came from immunoSEQ multiplex PCR; TCRdb's copy has only in-frame clones and leaves some out. The sample holds about 2.1 million clones; over 85% are singletons and the top ten take about 1.7%. The receptor's source is a young man in good health. Some clones in this sample may be carry-over from other donors' samples. Sequencing was performed on naive CD8+ T cells from PBMCs.

The CDR3 spells CASSLSPREVDTGELFF. In nucleotides, the CDR3 is TGTGCCAGCAGCTTAAGTCCGCGGGAGGTAGACACCGGGGAGCTGTTTTTT. The V and J genes are TRBV11-2 and TRBJ2-2; 8 bases align to TRBD2. Germline-derived CDR1 and CDR2 are SGHAT and FQNNGV. After removal of 2 bases from V and 3 bases from J, the junction contained 8 bases not matched to a gene. This CDR3 region has 17 residues.